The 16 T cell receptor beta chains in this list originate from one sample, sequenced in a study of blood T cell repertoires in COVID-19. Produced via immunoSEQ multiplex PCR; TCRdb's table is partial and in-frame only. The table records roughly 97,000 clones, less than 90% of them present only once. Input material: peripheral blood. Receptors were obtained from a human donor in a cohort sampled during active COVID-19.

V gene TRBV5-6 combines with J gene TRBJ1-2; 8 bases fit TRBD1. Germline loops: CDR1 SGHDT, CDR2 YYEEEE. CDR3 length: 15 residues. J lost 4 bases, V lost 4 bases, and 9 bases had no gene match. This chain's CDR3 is CASSPTDRAPYGYTF. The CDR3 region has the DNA TGTGCCAGCAGCCCGACGGACAGGGCACCCTATGGCTACACCTTC. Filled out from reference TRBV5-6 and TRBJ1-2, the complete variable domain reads DAGVTQSPTHLIKTRGQQVTLRCSPKSGHDTVSWYQQALGQGPQFIFQYYEEEERQRGNFPDRFSGHQFPNYSSELNVNALLLGDSALYLCASSPTDRAPYGYTFGSGTRLTVV.

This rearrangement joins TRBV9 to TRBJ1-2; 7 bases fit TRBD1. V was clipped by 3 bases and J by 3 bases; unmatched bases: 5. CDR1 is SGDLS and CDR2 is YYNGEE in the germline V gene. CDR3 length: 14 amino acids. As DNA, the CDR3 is TGTGCCAGCAGCGCCTCGGGACAGTACTATGGCTACACCTTC. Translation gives CASSASGQYYGYTF.

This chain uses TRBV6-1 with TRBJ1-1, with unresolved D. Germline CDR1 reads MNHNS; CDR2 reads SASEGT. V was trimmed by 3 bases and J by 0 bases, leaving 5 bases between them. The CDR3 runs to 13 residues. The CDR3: CASSDSLNTEAFF. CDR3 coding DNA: TGTGCCAGCAGTGATAGTTTGAACACTGAAGCTTTCTTT.

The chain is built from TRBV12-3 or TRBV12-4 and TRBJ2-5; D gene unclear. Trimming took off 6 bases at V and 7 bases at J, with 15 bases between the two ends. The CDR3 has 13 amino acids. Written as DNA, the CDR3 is TGTGCCAGCAGACCCGTAAAGTCGGGGACCCAGTACTTC. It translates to CASRPVKSGTQYF.

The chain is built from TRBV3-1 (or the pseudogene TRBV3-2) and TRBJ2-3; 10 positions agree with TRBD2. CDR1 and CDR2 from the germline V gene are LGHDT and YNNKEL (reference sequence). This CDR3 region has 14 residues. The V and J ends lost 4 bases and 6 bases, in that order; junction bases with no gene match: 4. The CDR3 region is CASSRTSGGDTQYF. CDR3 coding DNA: TGTGCCAGCAGCCGGACTAGCGGCGGGGATACGCAGTATTTT.

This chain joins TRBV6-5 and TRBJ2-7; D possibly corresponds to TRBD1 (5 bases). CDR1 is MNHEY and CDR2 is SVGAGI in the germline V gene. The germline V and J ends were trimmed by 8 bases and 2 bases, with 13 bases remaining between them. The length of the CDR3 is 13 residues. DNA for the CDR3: TGTGCCAGCTGGGGCTGGCAAACCTACGAGCAGTACTTC. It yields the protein CASWGWQTYEQYF.

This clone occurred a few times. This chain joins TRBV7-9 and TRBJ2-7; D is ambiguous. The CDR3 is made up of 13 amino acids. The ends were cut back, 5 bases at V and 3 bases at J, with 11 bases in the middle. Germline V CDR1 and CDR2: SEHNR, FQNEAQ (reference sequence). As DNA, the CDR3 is TGTGCCAGCAGCCATCCGGTAAGCTACGAGCAGTACTTC. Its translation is CASSHPVSYEQYF.

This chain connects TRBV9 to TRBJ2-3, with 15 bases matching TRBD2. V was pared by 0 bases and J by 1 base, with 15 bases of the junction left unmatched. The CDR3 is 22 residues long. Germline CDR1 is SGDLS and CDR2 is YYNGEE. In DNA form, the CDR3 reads TGTGCCAGCAGCGTAGAAGGGGTGCATGGACTAGCGGGGGGGTTTGGCACAGATACGCAGTATTTT. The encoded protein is CASSVEGVHGLAGGFGTDTQYF.

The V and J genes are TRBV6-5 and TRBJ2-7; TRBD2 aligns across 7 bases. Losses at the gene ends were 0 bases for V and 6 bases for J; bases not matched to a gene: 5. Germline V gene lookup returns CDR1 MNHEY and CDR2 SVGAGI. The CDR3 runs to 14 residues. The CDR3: CASSYSKSSGEQYF. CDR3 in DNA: TGTGCCAGCAGTTACTCGAAGTCTAGCGGCGAGCAGTACTTC.

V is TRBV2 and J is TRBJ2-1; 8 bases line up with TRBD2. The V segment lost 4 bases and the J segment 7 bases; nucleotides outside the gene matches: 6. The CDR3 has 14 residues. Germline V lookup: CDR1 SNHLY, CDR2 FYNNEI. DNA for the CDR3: TGTGCCAGCAGTGCCGGGACTAGAACGAATGAGCAGTTCTTC. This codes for CASSAGTRTNEQFF.

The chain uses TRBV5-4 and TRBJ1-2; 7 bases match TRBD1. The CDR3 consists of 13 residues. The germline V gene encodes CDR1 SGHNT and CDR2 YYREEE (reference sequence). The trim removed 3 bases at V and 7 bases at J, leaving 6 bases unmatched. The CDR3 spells CASSSPGGFGYTF. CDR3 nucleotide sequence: TGTGCCAGCAGCTCACCAGGGGGTTTTGGCTACACCTTC.

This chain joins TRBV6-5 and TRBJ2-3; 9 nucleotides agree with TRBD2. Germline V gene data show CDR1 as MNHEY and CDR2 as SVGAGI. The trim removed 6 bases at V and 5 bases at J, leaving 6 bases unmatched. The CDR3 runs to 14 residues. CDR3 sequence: CASRRGGAKDTQYF. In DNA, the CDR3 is TGTGCCAGCAGGCGCGGGGGGGCCAAAGATACGCAGTATTTT.

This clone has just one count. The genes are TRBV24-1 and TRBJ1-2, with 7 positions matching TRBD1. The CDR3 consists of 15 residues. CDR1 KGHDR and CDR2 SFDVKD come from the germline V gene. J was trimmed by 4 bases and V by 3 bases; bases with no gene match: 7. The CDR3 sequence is CATSDPRQGAYGYTF. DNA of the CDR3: TGTGCCACCAGTGATCCCCGACAGGGTGCCTATGGCTACACCTTC.

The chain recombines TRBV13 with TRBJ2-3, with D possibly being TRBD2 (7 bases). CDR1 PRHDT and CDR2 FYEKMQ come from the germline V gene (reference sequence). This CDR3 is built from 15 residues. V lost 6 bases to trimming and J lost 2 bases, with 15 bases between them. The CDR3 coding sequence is TGTGCCAGCAGTCCCGCGGGGGCATCCACAGATACGCAGTATTTT. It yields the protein CASSPAGASTDTQYF. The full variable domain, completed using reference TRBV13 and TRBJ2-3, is AAGVIQSPRHLIKEKRETATLKCYPIPRHDTVYWYQQGPGQDPQFLISFYEKMQSDKGSIPDRFSAQQFSDYHSELNMSSLELGDSALYFCASSPAGASTDTQYFGPGTRLTVL.

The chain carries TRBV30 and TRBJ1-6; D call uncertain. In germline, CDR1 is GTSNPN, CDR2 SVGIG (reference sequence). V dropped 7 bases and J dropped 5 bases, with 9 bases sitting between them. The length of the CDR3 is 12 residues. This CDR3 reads CASRENNSPLHF. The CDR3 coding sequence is TGTGCCTCACGGGAGAATAATTCACCCCTCCACTTT.

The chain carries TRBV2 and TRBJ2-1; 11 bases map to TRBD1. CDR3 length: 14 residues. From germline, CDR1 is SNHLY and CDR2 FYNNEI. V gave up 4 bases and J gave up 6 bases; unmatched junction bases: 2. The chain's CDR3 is CASSAGTGGNEQFF. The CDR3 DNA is TGTGCCAGCAGTGCAGGGACAGGGGGCAATGAGCAGTTCTTC.